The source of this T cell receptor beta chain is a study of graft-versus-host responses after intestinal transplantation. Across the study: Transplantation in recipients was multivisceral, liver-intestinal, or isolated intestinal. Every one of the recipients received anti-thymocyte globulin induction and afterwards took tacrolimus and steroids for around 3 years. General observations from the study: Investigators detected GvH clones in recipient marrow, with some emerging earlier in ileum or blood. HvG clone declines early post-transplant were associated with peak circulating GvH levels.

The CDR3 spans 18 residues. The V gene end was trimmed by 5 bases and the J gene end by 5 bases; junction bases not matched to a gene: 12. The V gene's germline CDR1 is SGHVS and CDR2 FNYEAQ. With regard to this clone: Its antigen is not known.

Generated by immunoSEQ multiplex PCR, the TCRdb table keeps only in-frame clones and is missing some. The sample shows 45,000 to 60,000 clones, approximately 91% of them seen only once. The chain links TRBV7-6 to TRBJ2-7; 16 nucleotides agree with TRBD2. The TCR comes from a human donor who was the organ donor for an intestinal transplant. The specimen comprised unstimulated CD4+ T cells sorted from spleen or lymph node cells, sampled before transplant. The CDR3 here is CASSPLGLAGGPRNEQYF. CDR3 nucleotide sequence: TGTGCCAGCAGCCCCCTGGGACTAGCGGGAGGGCCGAGGAACGAGCAGTACTTC.